The 24 T cell receptor beta chains below come from one sample, sequenced in a study of blood T cell repertoires in COVID-19. Libraries were prepared by immunoSEQ multiplex PCR; TCRdb keeps only in-frame clonotypes and omits some of them. The sample consists of some 99,000 clones, around 83% of them appearing once. The sample consisted of peripheral blood. The receptors were gathered from a woman of 80 years or more with active or convalescent COVID-19.

The chain joins TRBV19 to TRBJ2-3; 10 nucleotides align to TRBD1. The CDR3 consists of 14 residues. Germline values: CDR1 LNHDA, CDR2 SQIVND (reference sequence). V shed 6 bases, J shed 5 bases, and the junction held 5 bases outside the gene matches. The CDR3 is CASSWTGGLDTQYF. The DNA of the CDR3 is TGTGCCAGTAGCTGGACAGGGGGGTTAGATACGCAGTATTTT.

The chain links TRBV27 to TRBJ1-2; TRBD1 matches 7 bases. The germline V gene has CDR1 MNHEY and CDR2 SMNVEV (reference sequence). The V segment lost 5 bases and the J segment 4 bases; nucleotides outside the gene matches: 4. CDR3 length: 13 residues. CDR3 residues: CASSPTGAYGYTF. CDR3 sequence (DNA): TGTGCCAGCAGTCCTACAGGGGCCTATGGCTACACCTTC.

Comments on this clone: The junction differs from germline at one of its ends, possibly a read error. In nucleotides, the CDR3 is TGTGCTAGCAGCCCACAAACCGGGGTTGGGACTGAAGCTTTCTTT. Translated, it gives CASSPQTGVGTEAFF. The chain carries TRBV7-7 and TRBJ1-1; D is undetermined. The CDR3 is made up of 15 amino acids. Germline V gene lookup returns CDR1 SSHAT and CDR2 FNYEAQ (reference sequence).

V gene TRBV9 combines with J gene TRBJ2-2; 16 bases map to TRBD2. V shed 4 bases, J shed 3 bases, and the junction held 6 bases outside the gene matches. Germline V lookup: CDR1 SGDLS, CDR2 YYNGEE. The CDR3 is 18 residues long. Here the CDR3 DNA reads TGTGCCAGCAGCACGGGACTAGCGGGAGGGCTGGACACCGGGGAGCTGTTTTTT. Its translation is CASSTGLAGGLDTGELFF.

The rearrangement joins TRBV27 to TRBJ1-2, with 10 bases identical to TRBD1. The CDR3 spans 15 residues. The J segment lost 4 bases and the V segment lost 8 bases, leaving 10 bases of the junction unmatched. In germline, CDR1 is MNHEY, CDR2 SMNVEV (reference sequence). CDR3 sequence (DNA): TGTGCCAGCGCAGGGACAGGGGATATTGGCTATGGCTACACCTTC. This codes for CASAGTGDIGYGYTF.

V usage is TRBV6-5 and J usage is TRBJ2-5; the match to TRBD1 covers 7 bases. CDR1 is MNHEY, CDR2 SVGAGI, per germline. V shed 8 bases, J shed 5 bases, and the junction held 5 bases outside the gene matches. The CDR3 extends over 12 amino acids. CDR3 nucleotide sequence: TGTGCCAGCTCGACAGGGTGGGAGACCCAGTACTTC. Its translation is CASSTGWETQYF.

V usage is TRBV27 and J usage is TRBJ2-2; no reliable D call. Trimming cost V 5 bases and J 2 bases, with 15 bases left between them. The germline gives CDR1 MNHEY, CDR2 SMNVEV (reference sequence). There are 16 residues in the CDR3. In DNA, the CDR3 is TGTGCCAGCAGTCCCCGAGCTCGCCCCAACACCGGGGAGCTGTTTTTT. Its translation is CASSPRARPNTGELFF.

V is TRBV5-1 and J is TRBJ2-1; 11 bases match TRBD2. Germline V gene sequence: CDR1 SGHRS, CDR2 YFSETQ. This CDR3 comprises 15 residues. Losses at the gene ends were 2 bases for V and 4 bases for J; bases not matched to a gene: 2. CDR3 sequence (DNA): TGCGCCAGCAGCTTAAGGACTAGCGGGTACAATGAGCAGTTCTTC. This translates into CASSLRTSGYNEQFF.

The chain couples TRBV27 to TRBJ2-7, with TRBD1 matching 9 bases. The CDR3 extends over 15 amino acids. Losses at the gene ends were 6 bases for V and 4 bases for J; bases not matched to a gene: 10. Germline V gene data show CDR1 as MNHEY and CDR2 as SMNVEV (reference sequence). For the CDR3, the DNA is TGTGCCAGCAGCCGAGTCGGGACAGGGAAGTACGAGCAGTACTTC. Protein: CASSRVGTGKYEQYF.

V usage is TRBV5-1 and J usage is TRBJ1-1; D is ambiguous. This CDR3 has 13 residues. Looked up from germline, CDR1 is SGHRS and CDR2 is YFSETQ. Trimming removed 2 bases at V and 1 base at J, with 6 bases between. CDR3 coding DNA: TGCGCCAGCAGCTTAGCAGGGAACACTGAAGCTTTCTTT. Translated: CASSLAGNTEAFF.

The V call is TRBV18, the J call TRBJ2-2; D gene uncertain. V dropped 0 bases and J dropped 3 bases, with 8 bases sitting between them. Germline V gives CDR1 KGHSH, CDR2 LQKENI. The CDR3 extends over 15 amino acids. The CDR3: CASSPPAQYTGELFF. In DNA, the CDR3 is TGTGCCAGCTCACCACCGGCTCAGTACACCGGGGAGCTGTTTTTT. The variable domain in full, completed from reference TRBV18 and TRBJ2-2, reads NAGVMQNPRHLVRRRGQEARLRCSPMKGHSHVYWYRQLPEEGLKFMVYLQKENIIDESGMPKERFSAEFPKEGPSILRIQQVVRGDSAAYFCASSPPAQYTGELFFGEGSRLTVL.

This clone occurred once. This CDR3 reads CASSQDRRRAGVGETQYF. DNA for the CDR3: TGCGCCAGCAGCCAAGATCGCCGCCGGGCGGGAGTCGGGGAGACCCAGTACTTC. The V call is TRBV4-1, the J call TRBJ2-5; 7 bases fit TRBD2. The germline V gene has CDR1 MGHRA and CDR2 YSYEKL. The CDR3 length is 18 residues. V gave up 0 bases and J gave up 5 bases; unmatched junction bases: 15.

This clone appeared a few times. The gene calls are TRBV10-3 and TRBJ2-3; 10 nucleotides agree with TRBD2. The CDR3 has 17 residues. In germline, CDR1 is ENHRY, CDR2 SYGVKD. V shed 5 bases, J shed 2 bases, and the junction held 10 bases outside the gene matches. The CDR3 nucleotides are TGTGCCATCAGTCCATTATTAGCGGGAGGCTCCACAGATACGCAGTATTTT. Translation gives CAISPLLAGGSTDTQYF.

This clone has just a few counts. The rearrangement uses TRBV28 and TRBJ1-5, with 7 bases lining up with TRBD1. Trimming took 6 bases from V and 0 from J; bases not matched to a gene: 11. The CDR3 spans 17 residues. The germline CDR1 and CDR2 sequences are MDHEN and SYDVKM. The CDR3 region is CASRTDRWDYSNQPQHF. The CDR3 bases are TGTGCCAGCAGAACGGACAGGTGGGATTATAGCAATCAGCCCCAGCATTTT.

The V and J genes are TRBV15 and TRBJ1-5; a possible D gene is TRBD1 (6 bases). This CDR3 comprises 14 residues. CDR1 is LNHNV, CDR2 YYDKDF, per germline (reference sequence). Trimming removed 4 bases from V and 4 bases from J, with 11 bases in between. CDR3 nucleotides: TGTGCCACCAGCATAGAACAGGGAAATCAGCCCCAGCATTTT. Translation gives CATSIEQGNQPQHF.

The gene calls are TRBV5-6 and TRBJ1-2; TRBD1 agrees at 9 bases. With 4 bases clipped from V and 4 bases from J, the junction kept 5 bases outside the gene matches. The germline CDR1 and CDR2 sequences are SGHDT and YYEEEE. The CDR3 has 14 residues. CDR3 DNA: TGTGCCAGCAGCACGGGACAGGGACCCTATGGCTACACCTTC. The encoded protein is CASSTGQGPYGYTF.

The rearrangement links TRBV19 to TRBJ1-4; 9 bases align to TRBD1. Per the germline V gene, CDR1 is LNHDA and CDR2 is SQIVND (reference sequence). The CDR3 has 16 amino acids. Trimming at V came to 7 bases and at J to 3 bases, leaving 9 bases not matched to a gene. CDR3 sequence: CASTSGQGLANEKLFF. The CDR3, as DNA: TGTGCCAGTACCTCGGGACAGGGTCTCGCTAATGAAAAACTGTTTTTT.

The chain combines TRBV10-3 with TRBJ2-2; a weak D match, TRBD1 (5 bases). Trimming took 7 bases from V and 1 from J, leaving 10 bases between them. CDR3 length: 14 amino acids. Germline V gene lookup returns CDR1 ENHRY and CDR2 SYGVKD. The CDR3 is CAITNTGNTGELFF. The DNA for the CDR3 is TGTGCCATCACTAATACAGGGAACACCGGGGAGCTGTTTTTT.

J is TRBJ2-5 and V is TRBV5-1; 11 bases are shared with TRBD2. Germline lookup yields CDR1 SGHRS and CDR2 YFSETQ. The CDR3 has 16 residues. Unmatched junction bases numbered 9, after V lost 4 bases and J lost 4 bases. As DNA, the CDR3 is TGCGCCAGCAGCCCCCCGGGGCTAGCGGGGGGAGAGACCCAGTACTTC. Encoded protein: CASSPPGLAGGETQYF.

The J gene is TRBJ1-1, the V gene TRBV7-6; TRBD1 matches 8 bases. The trim removed 5 bases at V and 7 bases at J, leaving 15 bases unmatched. CDR3 length: 16 residues. CDR1 and CDR2 from the germline V gene are SGHVS and FNYEAQ. The CDR3 sequence is CASSPTHERTGSEAFF. The DNA of the CDR3 is TGTGCCAGCAGCCCGACCCATGAGAGGACAGGGAGTGAAGCTTTCTTT.

The chain combines TRBV3-1 (or the pseudogene TRBV3-2) with TRBJ2-5; 9 bases fit TRBD2. The germline V gene has CDR1 LGHDT and CDR2 YNNKEL (reference sequence). The CDR3 sequence is 18 residues long. Trimming cost V 0 bases and J 2 bases; bases outside gene matches: 10. The chain's CDR3 is CASSQDIAGAPRQETQYF. Written as DNA, the CDR3 is TGTGCCAGCAGCCAAGATATAGCGGGAGCCCCGAGGCAAGAGACCCAGTACTTC.

This chain links TRBV6-1 with TRBJ2-7; perhaps TRBD1 as D (6 bases). Germline values: CDR1 MNHNS, CDR2 SASEGT. The CDR3 runs 13 residues. V was clipped by 2 bases and J by 11 bases, with 16 bases between them. The CDR3 DNA sequence: TGTGCCAGCAGTGAATCCGACAGGTTATGGGAGTACTTC. It encodes CASSESDRLWEYF.

This clone has a handful of counts. The genes are TRBV2 and TRBJ1-4, with a possible D match to TRBD1 (5 bases). The germline V gene encodes CDR1 SNHLY and CDR2 FYNNEI. This CDR3 has 16 residues. The V gene lost 0 bases and the J gene lost 8 bases, with 16 bases spanning the gap. CDR3 bases: TGTGCCAGCAGTGAAGCTGGGGCAGGGACTTACGAAAAACTGTTTTTT. Translated: CASSEAGAGTYEKLFF.

The chain carries TRBV28 and TRBJ1-1; 9 nucleotides align to TRBD1. CDR1 MDHEN and CDR2 SYDVKM come from the germline V gene. V shed 7 bases, J shed 4 bases, and the junction held 7 bases outside the gene matches. The CDR3 totals 14 residues. The CDR3 DNA reads TGTGCCAGCAATCCGACAGGGGGGAGCACTGAAGCTTTCTTT. Its translation is CASNPTGGSTEAFF.